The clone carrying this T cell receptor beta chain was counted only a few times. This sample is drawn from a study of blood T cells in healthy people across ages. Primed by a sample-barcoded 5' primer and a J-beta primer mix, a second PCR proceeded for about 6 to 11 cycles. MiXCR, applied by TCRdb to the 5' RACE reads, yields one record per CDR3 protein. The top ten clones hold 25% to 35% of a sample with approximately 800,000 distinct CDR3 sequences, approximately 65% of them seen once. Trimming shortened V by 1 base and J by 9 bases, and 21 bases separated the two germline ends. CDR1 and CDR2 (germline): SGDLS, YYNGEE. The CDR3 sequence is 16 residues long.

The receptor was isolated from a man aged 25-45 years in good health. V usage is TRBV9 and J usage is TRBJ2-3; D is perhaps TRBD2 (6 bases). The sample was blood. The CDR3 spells CASSVTTGQGGNTQYF. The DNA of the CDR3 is TGTGCCAGCAGCGTAACGACGGGGCAGGGAGGCAACACGCAGTATTTT.